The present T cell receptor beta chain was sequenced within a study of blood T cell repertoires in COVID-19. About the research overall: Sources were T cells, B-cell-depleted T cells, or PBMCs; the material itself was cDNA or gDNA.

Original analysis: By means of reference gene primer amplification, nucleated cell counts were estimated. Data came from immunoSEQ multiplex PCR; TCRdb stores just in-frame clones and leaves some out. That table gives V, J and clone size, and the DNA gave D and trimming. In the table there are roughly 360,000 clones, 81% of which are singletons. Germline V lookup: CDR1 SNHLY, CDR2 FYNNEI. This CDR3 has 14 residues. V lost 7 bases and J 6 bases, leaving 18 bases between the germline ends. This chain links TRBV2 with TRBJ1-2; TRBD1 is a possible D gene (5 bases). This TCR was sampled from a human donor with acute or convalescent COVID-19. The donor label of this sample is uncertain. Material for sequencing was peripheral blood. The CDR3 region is CASKEEGTVNGYTF. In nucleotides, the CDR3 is TGTGCCAGCAAGGAAGAGGGGACTGTTAATGGCTACACCTTC.